This T cell receptor (beta chain) was profiled in a study of blood T cells in healthy people across ages. Across the study: The template switching approach captured approximately one barcoded beta molecule for every two T cells.

Study outcomes and limitations: Naive CD4+ cells and diversity were both higher in long-lived donors than in aged donors. In the absence of known donor CMV status, changes in expanded clonotypes were possibly confounded. Significant beta diversity loss was already apparent by age around 40, declining roughly linearly.

As to this clonotype: Its antigen is not identified.

This CDR3 contains 14 residues. Looked up from germline, CDR1 is KGHSH and CDR2 is LQKENI. Through a sample-barcoded 5' primer and a J-beta primer mix, a second PCR was run for roughly 7 to 11 cycles. A single record per CDR3 protein comes from TCRdb applying MiXCR to the 5' RACE reads. The sample yields roughly 1.7 million distinct CDR3 sequences, about 32% seen once. The specimen sequenced was blood. This clonotype was sampled from a woman aged 25 to 39 in good health. The gene calls are TRBV18 and TRBJ2-4; TRBD1 matches 10 bases. Near its end, the DNA agrees better with TRBJ2-5, so the J call may be wrong. CDR3 residues: CASSPTGGAETQYF. CDR3 DNA: TGTGCCAGCTCCCCGACAGGGGGCGCCGAGACCCAGTACTTC.